This T cell receptor beta chain was recovered during a study of beta chain features in type 1 diabetes. Study details: Regarding age, gender and cell yields, patients proved similar to healthy donors. Study-wide findings and caveats: Shorter templates might be favored by PCR, equally in patients and controls. The naive, central memory and Treg TCRB repertoires looked more alike in patients than they did in healthy donors.

A few counts support this clone. No antigen is known for it. The sequenced template was cDNA made from the entire isolated RNA. TCRdb keeps only in-frame clones here, not all; method: immunoSEQ multiplex PCR. The sample holds 400,000 to 500,000 clones, around 14% seen once. Cells sorted by CD45RO/CCR7/CD25/CD127/CD95/CD27 comprised CD4+ naive, central memory, regulatory and stem cell-like memory cells. CDR3 length: 15 amino acids. With 3 bases removed from V and 0 bases from J, the gap between germline ends came to 14 bases. CDR1 and CDR2 from the germline V gene are SQVTM and ANQGSEA. The chain joins TRBV29-1 to TRBJ1-1; D call uncertain. Material: naive CD4+ T cells from blood. The TCR originated in a man in his thirties or forties in good health. As DNA, the CDR3 is TGCAGCGTTGATATCTTAAGGGAATTGAACACTGAAGCTTTCTTT. Translated: CSVDILRELNTEAFF.